Sequencing of this T cell receptor beta chain was carried out in a study of identical twins. This CDR3 is 15 amino acids long. Germline CDR1 is SGHRS and CDR2 is YFSETQ. Between the trimmed V and J ends, which lost 1 base and 3 bases, there was a span of 11 bases. Broader study findings: Partly confounded zero-insertion analyses could result from invariant MAIT and iNKT cells. Cord blood beta clonotypes present at high abundance carried fewer insertions; no such pattern appeared in memory repertoires. A cross-sectional statistical analysis, not follow-up of the same donors, supported the conclusions. Twin-shared out-of-frame alpha sequences showed excess low generation probability.

MiXCR, applied by TCRdb to the 5' RACE reads, yields one record per CDR3 protein. The data contain around 1.7 million distinct CDR3 sequences, less than 35% of them seen just once; the ten biggest clones take up less than 0.35%. In regard to this clonotype: Its antigen is currently unknown.

The sequenced sample consisted of cord blood. The chain employs TRBV5-1 and TRBJ1-5; a possible D gene is TRBD1 (6 bases). The receptor's source is a newborn girl in good health. CDR3 amino acids: CASSLLSGVNQPQHF. In DNA form, the CDR3 reads TGCGCCAGCAGCTTGTTGTCAGGGGTCAATCAGCCCCAGCATTTT.